The present TCR beta chain was sequenced within a study of shared clonotypes between healthy human individuals. On this clone: Its matching antigen is unknown.

Using immunoSEQ multiplex PCR, the repertoire was profiled, and TCRdb retains in-frame clones only, with some absent. The sample contains approximately 740,000 clones, roughly 70% of which appear only once. Study-wide findings and caveats: Richness estimates generally favored naive over memory subsets. For sorted subsets, rarefaction showed incomplete sequencing despite large depth. The four-donor shared clonotypes exceeded non-shared clonotypes in generation probability, with non-shared ones scoring lower.

Among the donors, all were Caucasian adults who lived in Nashville, Tennessee. This CDR3 region has 14 residues. From germline, CDR1 is MGHDK and CDR2 SYGVNS. V dropped 7 bases and J dropped 9; count of bases not matched to a gene: 9. Input material: memory CD4+ T cells sorted from blood. Subset noted: CD45RA-negative fraction. The origin of this receptor is a woman aged 30 to 39 in good health. The chain carries TRBV25-1 and TRBJ2-1; 10 nucleotides align to TRBD1. The CDR3 loop is CASIWGQGSGEQFF. In nucleotides, the CDR3 is TGTGCCAGCATCTGGGGACAGGGGAGTGGTGAGCAGTTCTTC.